This T cell receptor beta chain was sequenced in a study of blood T cells in healthy people across ages. Combining a sample-barcoded 5' primer with a J-beta primer mix, a second PCR ran for about 7 to 12 cycles. One entry per CDR3 protein results from TCRdb running MiXCR on the 5' RACE reads. The sample includes over 1,300,000 distinct CDR3 sequences, approximately 60% of them seen just once. Trimming pared 7 bases from V and 2 bases from J, leaving 6 bases between. The CDR3 runs to 12 residues. Germline loops: CDR1 SNHLY, CDR2 FYNNEI. Approximately 10 milliliters was the volume of peripheral blood drawn from each donor. This clonotype was counted between two and nine times.

This clonotype was obtained from a man aged 18 to 29 in good health. The V gene is TRBV2, the J gene TRBJ2-1; D is undetermined. Source material: blood. The CDR3 region is CASTLAYNEQFF. CDR3 DNA sequence: TGTGCCAGCACTCTAGCCTACAATGAGCAGTTCTTC.